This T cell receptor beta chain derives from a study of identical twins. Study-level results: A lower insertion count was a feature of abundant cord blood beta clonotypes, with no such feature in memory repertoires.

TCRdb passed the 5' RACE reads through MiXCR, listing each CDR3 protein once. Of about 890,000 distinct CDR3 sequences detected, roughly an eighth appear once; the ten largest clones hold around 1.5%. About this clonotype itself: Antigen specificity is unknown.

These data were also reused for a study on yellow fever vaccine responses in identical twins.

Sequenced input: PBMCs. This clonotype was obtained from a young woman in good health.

CDR3: CASSGADYSNQPQHF. The DNA for the CDR3 is TGTGCCAGCAGTGGGGCAGACTATAGCAATCAGCCCCAGCATTTT. The gene calls are TRBV2 and TRBJ1-5; no definite D call. V lost 4 bases and J lost 0, with 10 bases in between. The CDR3 sequence is 15 residues long. Per the germline V gene, CDR1 is SNHLY and CDR2 is FYNNEI.